The TCR beta chain described here comes from a study of blood T cell repertoires in COVID-19. The CDR3 has 13 amino acids. V lost 5 bases, J lost 5 bases, and 4 bases stayed unmatched. The V gene's germline CDR1 is SGHTS and CDR2 YDEGEE. Data came from immunoSEQ multiplex PCR; TCRdb stores just in-frame clones and leaves some out. The repertoire has 150,000 to 200,000 clones, around 87% of them found once; the top ten carry around 12%. The sample consisted of peripheral blood. The chain recombines TRBV5-8 with TRBJ1-3; the match to TRBD1 covers 7 bases. The receptor comes from a woman in her 70s with COVID-19, enrolled during active disease. The CDR3 is CASRWDRRNTIYF. In DNA, the CDR3 is TGTGCCAGCAGGTGGGACAGAAGAAACACCATATATTTT.